Listed below are T cell receptor beta chains from one sample, sequenced in a study of OX40 agonist ivuxolimab in advanced cancers. Data came from immunoSEQ multiplex PCR; TCRdb stores just in-frame clones and leaves some out. The sample includes around 88,000 clones, about 91% of them seen just once. The sample was CD4+ or CD8+ T cells sorted from blood, taken in a trial of the OX40 agonist ivuxolimab. All receptors derive from an adult with an advanced solid tumor such as melanoma, head and neck, liver or kidney cancer. CDR3s include the opening cysteine and the closing phenylalanine or tryptophan. D genes are given only for firm matches. Clone size is stated in some rows and not others, as once, few, many or a class when expanded.

D gene,V gene,clone size,J gene,CDR3 protein,CDR3 DNA
-,TRBV30,once,TRBJ2-5,CAWSVGQETQYF,TGTGCCTGGAGTGTGGGTCAAGAGACCCAGTACTTC
-,TRBV5-1,-,TRBJ1-1,CASSFFRDSLSGTEAFF,TGCGCCAGCAGCTTTTTCCGGGACTCCCTCAGCGGCACTGAAGCTTTCTTT
-,TRBV21-1,-,TRBJ1-2,CASSKVTGSPLSYTF,TGTGCCAGCAGCAAAGTTACGGGGTCCCCCTTGAGCTACACCTTC
TRBD2,TRBV5-1,-,TRBJ2-1,CASSFGLAGASSYNEQFF,TGCGCCAGCAGCTTTGGGCTAGCGGGGGCCAGCTCCTACAATGAGCAGTTCTTC
-,TRBV6-5,-,TRBJ2-5,CASRREETQYF,TGTGCCAGCAGAAGAGAAGAGACCCAGTACTTC
-,TRBV5-1,-,TRBJ1-1,CASSLDTGTANTEAFF,TGCGCCAGCAGCTTGGACACCGGGACGGCGAACACTGAAGCTTTCTTT
TRBD2,TRBV7-2,-,TRBJ2-5,CASSPGLAEETQYF,TGTGCCAGCAGCCCCGGACTAGCGGAAGAGACCCAGTACTTC
-,TRBV5-1,-,TRBJ2-2,CASSLTGLGTGELFF,TGCGCCAGCAGCTTGACAGGGTTAGGCACCGGGGAGCTGTTTTTT
TRBD2,TRBV7-3,-,TRBJ2-3,CASSHSGGDTDTQYF,TGTGCCAGCAGCCATAGCGGGGGGGACACAGATACGCAGTATTTT
TRBD1,TRBV30,-,TRBJ1-2,CAWTRPGQVRGSNYGYTF,TGTGCCTGGACCCGACCGGGACAGGTACGAGGGTCCAACTATGGCTACACCTTC